This T cell receptor (beta chain) was found in a study of T-cell reconstitution after alpha-beta-depleted transplantation in children. Preparing the TCRbeta library involved the use of unique molecular identifiers. TCRdb called the PCR reads again in MiXCR, with one record for every CDR3 protein. The top ten clones hold roughly 0.77% of a sample with 600,000 to 800,000 distinct CDR3 sequences, 13% of them seen once. Study results and caveats: Newly made T cells mostly supplied T-cell counts and diversity one year after transplant. The study reportedly traced alpha-beta T cells about two months after transplant to several hundred expanded graft clones. Surviving recipient T cells and intrathymic progenitors accounted for some patients' high TCRbeta diversity at day 60.

This clonotype was counted at least ten times. No antigen is known for it. The sequences come from PBMCs, collected before TCRalphabeta/CD19-depleted stem cell transplant. The source is a girl aged 2 to 9 with congenital amegakaryocytic thrombocytopenia, due to receive a stem cell transplant.

The CDR3 DNA is TGCAGCGCCGACACAGGGCCCCCTGAAGCTTTCTTT. It translates to CSADTGPPEAFF. V and J are TRBV29-1 and TRBJ1-1, with a possible D match to TRBD1 (6 bases). V lost 7 bases and J lost 6, with 15 bases in between. The CDR3 runs 12 residues. Germline values: CDR1 SQVTM, CDR2 ANQGSEA. Full variable domain (remainder filled in from reference TRBV29-1 and TRBJ1-1): SAVISQKPSRDICQRGTSLTIQCQVDSQVTMMFWYRQQPGQSLTLIATANQGSEATYESGFVIDKFPISRPNLTFSTLTVSNMSPEDSSIYLCSADTGPPEAFFGQGTRLTVV.